One and the same sample provided the 31 T cell receptor beta chains below, sequenced in a study of T cells in localized non-small cell lung cancer. Libraries were prepared by immunoSEQ multiplex PCR; TCRdb keeps only in-frame clonotypes and omits some of them. The table shows 48,000 or so clones, with 70% to 85% occurring only once. Sequencing used peripheral blood, obtained before any cancer treatment. The receptors derive from a man aged 35 to 69 with stage I squamous cell lung carcinoma.

The CDR3 loop is CASSSTGMGSYEQYF. CDR3 sequence (DNA): TGTGCCAGCAGTTCGACGGGGATGGGCTCCTACGAGCAGTACTTC. The chain links TRBV28 to TRBJ2-7, with a weak D call TRBD2 (5 bases). Trimming left V 4 bases short and J 0 bases short, with 13 bases between. The CDR3 runs to 15 residues. Germline V gene data show CDR1 as MDHEN and CDR2 as SYDVKM.

The chain links TRBV6-5 to TRBJ2-2; D is ambiguous. V was trimmed by 5 bases and J by 9 bases, leaving 10 bases between them. In germline, CDR1 is MNHEY, CDR2 SVGAGI. The CDR3 runs 12 residues. CDR3 DNA sequence: TGTGCCAGCAGTGAGCTGGGGAGGGAGCTGTTTTTT. It specifies CASSELGRELFF.

The chain uses TRBV6-5 and TRBJ1-1; D not resolved. CDR3 size: 13 residues. Germline CDR1 is MNHEY and CDR2 is SVGAGI. Trimming stripped 6 bases from V and 5 bases from J, with 13 bases between. The CDR3 protein is CASSPGPSTEAFF. The CDR3 coding sequence is TGTGCCAGCAGCCCCGGGCCCTCAACTGAAGCTTTCTTT.

The chain uses TRBV5-4 and TRBJ2-5; 7 nucleotides line up with TRBD1. The CDR3 length is 14 residues. The V and J ends lost 4 bases and 5 bases, in that order; junction bases with no gene match: 8. CDR1 SGHNT and CDR2 YYREEE come from the germline V gene (reference sequence). CDR3 DNA: TGTGCCAGCAGCCAACAGGGGTCAGTGGAGACCCAGTACTTC. Its protein product is CASSQQGSVETQYF.

In this sample, this clone turned up a few times. This chain connects TRBV2 to TRBJ2-5; either TRBD1 or TRBD2 may fit D (5 bases each). V dropped 3 bases and J dropped 9 bases, with 11 bases sitting between them. CDR1 and CDR2 (germline): SNHLY, FYNNEI. This CDR3 is built from 12 residues. The CDR3 nucleotides read TGTGCCAGCAGTGACAGCCTGGGGGCCCAGTACTTC. It codes for CASSDSLGAQYF.

The V and J genes are TRBV28 and TRBJ2-7; a weak D match, TRBD2 (5 bases). Germline CDR1 MDHEN, CDR2 SYDVKM. V was clipped by 2 bases and J by 0 bases, with 11 bases between them. The CDR3 contains 15 residues. DNA for the CDR3: TGTGCCAGCAGTTTACGGACTCTCAGCTCCTACGAGCAGTACTTC. Translated, it gives CASSLRTLSSYEQYF.

This clone occurred once. The rearrangement links TRBV9 to TRBJ2-3; D call uncertain. The V end was cut by 0 bases, the J end by 1 base, with 3 bases between. Per the germline V gene, CDR1 is SGDLS and CDR2 is YYNGEE. The CDR3 covers 13 residues. CDR3: CASSVDGTDTQYF. In nucleotides, the CDR3 is TGTGCCAGCAGCGTAGACGGCACAGATACGCAGTATTTT.

J is TRBJ1-2 and V is TRBV5-6; D gene uncertain. This CDR3 is 13 amino acids long. The ends were cut back, 2 bases at V and 6 bases at J, with 11 bases in the middle. Germline lookup yields CDR1 SGHDT and CDR2 YYEEEE. The CDR3 sequence: CASSLAGVDGYTF. For the CDR3, the DNA is TGTGCCAGCAGCTTAGCGGGCGTTGATGGCTACACCTTC.

The chain is built from TRBV18 and TRBJ2-5, with D perhaps matching TRBD2 (5 bases). This CDR3 region has 14 residues. Between the trimmed V and J ends, which lost 3 bases and 1 base, there was a span of 9 bases. Germline V lookup: CDR1 KGHSH, CDR2 LQKENI. The CDR3 is CASSPSGSQETQYF. CDR3 nucleotides: TGTGCCAGCTCACCCTCGGGGTCCCAAGAGACCCAGTACTTC. Complete variable domain (other parts from reference TRBV18 and TRBJ2-5): NAGVMQNPRHLVRRRGQEARLRCSPMKGHSHVYWYRQLPEEGLKFMVYLQKENIIDESGMPKERFSAEFPKEGPSILRIQQVVRGDSAAYFCASSPSGSQETQYFGPGTRLLVL.

The CDR3 nucleotides are TGTGCCAGCAGCTTGGAGGGGGTTTTGAAAGAGACCCAGTACTTC. Its protein is CASSLEGVLKETQYF. The genes are TRBV5-4 and TRBJ2-5, with D perhaps matching TRBD1 (6 bases). V lost 0 bases and J 3 bases, leaving 12 bases between the germline ends. Germline-derived CDR1 and CDR2 are SGHNT and YYREEE (reference sequence). This CDR3 comprises 15 residues.

This chain uses TRBV7-2 with TRBJ1-4; 7 bases are a match to TRBD1. CDR1 is SGHTA and CDR2 is FQGNSA in the germline V gene. Trimming cost V 5 bases and J 12 bases; bases outside gene matches: 12. The length of the CDR3 is 14 residues. CDR3: CASSPTGQAGELFF. The CDR3 nucleotides are TGTGCCAGCAGCCCAACCGGACAGGCAGGGGAACTGTTTTTT. The whole variable domain, remainder taken from reference TRBV7-2 and TRBJ1-4, is GAGVSQSPSNKVTEKGKDVELRCDPISGHTALYWYRQSLGQGLEFLIYFQGNSAPDKSGLPSDRFSAERTGGSVSTLTIQRTQQEDSAVYLCASSPTGQAGELFFGSGTQLSVL.

The genes are TRBV7-2 and TRBJ1-2; weak D call: TRBD1 (6 bases). Trimming left V 1 base short and J 0 bases short, with 9 bases between. This CDR3 spans 15 amino acids. Germline V gene lookup returns CDR1 SGHTA and CDR2 FQGNSA. The CDR3 is CASSLGQAANYGYTF. The CDR3 region has the DNA TGTGCCAGCAGCTTAGGACAGGCGGCTAACTATGGCTACACCTTC.

In this sample, this clone turned up once. This rearrangement joins TRBV28 to TRBJ1-2; possibly TRBD1 for D (5 bases). The CDR3 sequence is 14 residues long. Germline loops: CDR1 MDHEN, CDR2 SYDVKM. The V end lost 6 bases, the J end lost 2 bases, and 13 bases lay between the germline ends. In nucleotides, the CDR3 is TGTGCCAGCAGCCCCCCAGGGACGAACTATGGCTACACCTTC. Protein product: CASSPPGTNYGYTF.

The chain has TRBV6-1 and TRBJ1-2, with a tentative D call TRBD1 (6 bases). Germline V gives CDR1 MNHNS, CDR2 SASEGT. V lost 6 bases, J lost 6 bases, and 11 bases lay in between. The CDR3 is 12 amino acids. CDR3 bases: TGTGCCAGCAGAACAGGGCTGGATGGCTACACCTTC. Translating it yields CASRTGLDGYTF.

The gene calls are TRBV6-1 and TRBJ1-1; 9 bases match TRBD1. V lost 3 bases and J lost 1; bases outside the gene matches: 3. The CDR3 runs 15 residues. Germline CDR1 MNHNS, CDR2 SASEGT. CDR3 DNA: TGTGCCAGCAGTGAGGGGACAGGGTGGAACACTGAAGCTTTCTTT. It is translated as CASSEGTGWNTEAFF.

The chain has TRBV7-2 and TRBJ2-5, with D unresolved. Germline V gene lookup returns CDR1 SGHTA and CDR2 FQGNSA. The CDR3 contains 13 residues. Trimming pared 0 bases from V and 4 bases from J, leaving 6 bases between. Written as DNA, the CDR3 is TGTGCCAGCAGCTTAGCCCCCCGAGAGACCCAGTACTTC. Its protein is CASSLAPRETQYF.

This clone was counted once. The V call is TRBV7-3, the J call TRBJ2-5; 8 bases map to TRBD1. Germline V CDR1 and CDR2: SGHTA, FQGTGA. The ends lost 5 bases at V and 5 bases at J; junction bases unmatched: 7. The CDR3 covers 14 residues. CDR3: CASSVGQGGETQYF. In DNA form, the CDR3 reads TGTGCCAGCAGCGTTGGACAGGGTGGCGAGACCCAGTACTTC.

The chain employs TRBV4-3 and TRBJ1-1; tentatively, D is TRBD1 (6 bases). The CDR3 is 17 amino acids. Germline values: CDR1 LGHNA, CDR2 YSLEER. V was clipped by 0 bases and J by 4 bases, with 18 bases between them. The DNA of the CDR3 is TGCGCCAGCAGCCAAGACTTCGGGGCACAGGGTTTCACTGAAGCTTTCTTT. This codes for CASSQDFGAQGFTEAFF.

V usage is TRBV6-5 and J usage is TRBJ2-3; unclear D gene. Germline values: CDR1 MNHEY, CDR2 SVGAGI. The CDR3 is 14 residues long. With 0 bases removed from V and 5 bases from J, the gap between germline ends came to 9 bases. The chain's CDR3 is CASSYSREKDTQYF. CDR3 bases: TGTGCCAGCAGTTACTCGCGCGAAAAAGATACGCAGTATTTT.

CDR3 residues: CASSLGAQGLREQYF. CDR3 coding DNA: TGCGCCAGCAGCTTGGGGGCCCAGGGTTTGCGAGAGCAGTACTTC. This chain connects TRBV5-1 to TRBJ2-7; the D gene is possibly TRBD1 (5 bases). The V gene lost 0 bases and the J gene lost 7 bases, with 17 bases spanning the gap. There are 15 residues in the CDR3. CDR1 is SGHRS and CDR2 is YFSETQ in the germline V gene.

The chain is built from TRBV9 and TRBJ2-3; D is perhaps TRBD2 (5 bases). Trimming took off 3 bases at V and 1 base at J, with 9 bases between the two ends. There are 14 residues in the CDR3. The germline V gene has CDR1 SGDLS and CDR2 YYNGEE. The CDR3 reads CASSAAGRTDTQYF. The CDR3 coding sequence is TGTGCCAGCAGCGCGGCGGGCCGCACAGATACGCAGTATTTT.

This chain connects TRBV5-6 to TRBJ2-2; the D is unclear. CDR1 and CDR2 (germline): SGHDT, YYEEEE. V was cut by 5 bases and J by 1 base, with 6 bases left in between. This CDR3 has 13 residues. Here the CDR3 DNA reads TGTGCCAGCAGAAGGAGGAACACCGGGGAGCTGTTTTTT. Translated: CASRRRNTGELFF.

This clone turned up a few times. J is TRBJ2-1 and V is TRBV7-2; D is ambiguous. This CDR3 has 12 residues. Germline assignment: CDR1 SGHTA and CDR2 FQGNSA. V dropped 1 base and J dropped 7 bases, with 5 bases sitting between them. The CDR3 DNA is TGTGCCAGCAGCTTAGATAGAAATGAGCAGTTCTTC. Its translation is CASSLDRNEQFF.

This clone has more than one count but fewer than ten. The rearrangement links TRBV30 to TRBJ1-1, with a possible D match to TRBD1 (6 bases). V was clipped by 4 bases and J by 2 bases, with 11 bases between them. The CDR3 is made up of 13 amino acids. Germline lookup yields CDR1 GTSNPN and CDR2 SVGIG (reference sequence). CDR3 in DNA: TGTGCCTGGACCGCGGACAGTAACACTGAAGCTTTCTTT. This sequence encodes CAWTADSNTEAFF.

The rearrangement links TRBV28 to TRBJ2-7; 9 nucleotides line up with TRBD1. Trimming removed 8 bases from V and 4 bases from J; junction bases left unmatched: 9. CDR3 length: 14 residues. The V gene's germline CDR1 is MDHEN and CDR2 SYDVKM. DNA for the CDR3: TGTGCCAGCCCCGGGACAGGGCAGTCGTACGAGCAGTACTTC. Protein sequence: CASPGTGQSYEQYF.

V gene TRBV19 combines with J gene TRBJ1-1, with 8 bases identical to TRBD1. The germline V gene encodes CDR1 LNHDA and CDR2 SQIVND (reference sequence). J lost 1 base, V lost 6 bases, and 13 bases had no gene match. The CDR3 contains 17 residues. The CDR3: CASRVIIGTGQNTEAFF. CDR3 in DNA: TGTGCCAGTAGAGTTATCATCGGGACAGGTCAGAACACTGAAGCTTTCTTT.

In DNA form, the CDR3 reads TGTGCCACCAGCAGAGCGGTAGCCAAAAACATTCAGTACTTC. Translating it yields CATSRAVAKNIQYF. V usage is TRBV15 and J usage is TRBJ2-4, with D unclear. Trimming pared 1 base from V and 0 bases from J, leaving 4 bases between. This CDR3 has 14 residues. The germline V gene encodes CDR1 LNHNV and CDR2 YYDKDF (reference sequence).

This clone was found a few times. The chain links TRBV28 to TRBJ1-6; D is unresolved. V lost 5 bases to trimming and J lost 3 bases, with 17 bases between them. The CDR3 covers 17 residues. The germline V gene has CDR1 MDHEN and CDR2 SYDVKM. The CDR3 region is CASSVIGAGDYNSPLHF. The CDR3 DNA reads TGTGCCAGCAGTGTGATCGGTGCCGGCGACTATAATTCACCCCTCCACTTT.

CDR3 bases: TGTGCCAGCCGGGAGTGGAGGGAGCTGTTTTTT. Translation: CASREWRELFF. The chain recombines TRBV19 with TRBJ2-2, with D perhaps matching TRBD2 (6 bases). The CDR3 sequence is 11 residues long. Germline V gives CDR1 LNHDA, CDR2 SQIVND (reference sequence). The V and J ends lost 9 bases and 9 bases respectively, with 11 bases between them.

V usage is TRBV4-1 and J usage is TRBJ1-1; possibly TRBD1 for D (6 bases). V lost 1 base, J lost 0 bases, and 15 bases lay in between. The CDR3 spans 17 residues. Looked up from germline, CDR1 is MGHRA and CDR2 is YSYEKL. The CDR3 coding sequence is TGCGCCAGCAGCCAAGGGAGAGGGGGGAACATGAACACTGAAGCTTTCTTT. Encoded protein: CASSQGRGGNMNTEAFF.

The gene calls are TRBV2 and TRBJ1-4, with a tentative D call TRBD1 (6 bases). Germline V gene sequence: CDR1 SNHLY, CDR2 FYNNEI. The V end lost 6 bases, the J end lost 5 bases, and 10 bases lay between the germline ends. The CDR3 covers 13 residues. The CDR3 nucleotides read TGTGCCAGCAGGAGGACAGACAATGAAAAACTGTTTTTT. Translation gives CASRRTDNEKLFF.